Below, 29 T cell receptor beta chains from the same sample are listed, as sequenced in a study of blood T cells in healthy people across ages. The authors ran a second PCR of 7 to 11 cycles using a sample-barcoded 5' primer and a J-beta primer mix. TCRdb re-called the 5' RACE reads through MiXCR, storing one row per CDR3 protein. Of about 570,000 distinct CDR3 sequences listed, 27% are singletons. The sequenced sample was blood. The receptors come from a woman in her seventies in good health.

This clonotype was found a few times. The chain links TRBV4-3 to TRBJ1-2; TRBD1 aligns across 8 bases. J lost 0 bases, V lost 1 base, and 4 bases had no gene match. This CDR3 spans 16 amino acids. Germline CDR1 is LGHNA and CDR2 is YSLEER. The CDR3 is CASSQAGQGPNYGYTF. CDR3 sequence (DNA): TGCGCCAGCAGCCAAGCCGGACAGGGACCTAACTATGGCTACACCTTC.

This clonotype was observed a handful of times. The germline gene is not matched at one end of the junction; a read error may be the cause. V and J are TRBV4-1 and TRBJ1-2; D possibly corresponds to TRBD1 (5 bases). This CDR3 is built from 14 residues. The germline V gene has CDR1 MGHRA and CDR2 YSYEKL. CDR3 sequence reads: CASSHPGGPYGCTF. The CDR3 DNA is TGCGCCAGCAGCCACCCCGGGGGACCCTATGGCTGCACCTTC.

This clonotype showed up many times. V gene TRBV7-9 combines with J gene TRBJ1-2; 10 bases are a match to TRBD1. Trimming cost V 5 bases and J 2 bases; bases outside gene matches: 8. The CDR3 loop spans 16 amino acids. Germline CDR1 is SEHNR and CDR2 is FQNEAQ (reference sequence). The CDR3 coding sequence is TGTGCCAGCAGCCCGCATAGGGGACAGGGGAACTATGGCTACACCTTC. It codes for CASSPHRGQGNYGYTF.

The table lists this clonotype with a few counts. The CDR3 bases are TGTGCCAGCAGCAATTACGGGGGGAAGACCCAGTACTTC. Protein: CASSNYGGKTQYF. J is TRBJ2-5 and V is TRBV11-3, with 7 bases that match TRBD2. The CDR3 is 13 residues long. The V gene end was trimmed by 5 bases and the J gene end by 6 bases; junction bases not matched to a gene: 6. Germline V gene lookup returns CDR1 SGHNT and CDR2 YENEEA.

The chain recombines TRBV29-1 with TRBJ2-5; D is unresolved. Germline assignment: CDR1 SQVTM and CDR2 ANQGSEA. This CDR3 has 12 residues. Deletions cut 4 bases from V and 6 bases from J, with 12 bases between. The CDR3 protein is CSVGSSVKTQYF. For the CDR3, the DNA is TGCAGCGTTGGGAGTTCTGTAAAGACCCAGTACTTC. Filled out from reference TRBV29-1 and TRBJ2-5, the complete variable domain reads SAVISQKPSRDICQRGTSLTIQCQVDSQVTMMFWYRQQPGQSLTLIATANQGSEATYESGFVIDKFPISRPNLTFSTLTVSNMSPEDSSIYLCSVGSSVKTQYFGPGTRLLVL.

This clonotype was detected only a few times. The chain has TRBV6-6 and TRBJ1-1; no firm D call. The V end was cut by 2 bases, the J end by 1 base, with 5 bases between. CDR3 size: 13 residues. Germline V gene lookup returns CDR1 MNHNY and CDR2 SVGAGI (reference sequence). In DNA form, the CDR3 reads TGTGCCAGCAGTTACAACGGGAACACTGAAGCTTTCTTT. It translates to CASSYNGNTEAFF.

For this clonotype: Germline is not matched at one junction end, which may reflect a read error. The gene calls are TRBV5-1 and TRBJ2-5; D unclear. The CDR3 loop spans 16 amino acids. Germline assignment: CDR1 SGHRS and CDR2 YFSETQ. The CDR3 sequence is CASSLVVSSLQEAQYF. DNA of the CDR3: TGCGCCAGCAGCTTGGTCGTTAGCTCCCTCCAAGAGGCCCAGTACTTC.

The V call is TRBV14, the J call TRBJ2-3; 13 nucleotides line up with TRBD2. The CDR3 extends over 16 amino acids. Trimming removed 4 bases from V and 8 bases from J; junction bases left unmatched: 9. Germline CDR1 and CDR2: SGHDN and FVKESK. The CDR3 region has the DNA TGTGCCAGCAGCCCATTGGGACTAGCGGGAAGGGGTACGCAGTATTTT. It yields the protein CASSPLGLAGRGTQYF.

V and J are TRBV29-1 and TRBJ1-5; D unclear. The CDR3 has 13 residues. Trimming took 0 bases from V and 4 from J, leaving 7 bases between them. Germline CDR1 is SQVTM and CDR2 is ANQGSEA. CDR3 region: CSVEENRNQPQHF. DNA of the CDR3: TGCAGCGTTGAAGAGAACCGGAATCAGCCCCAGCATTTT.

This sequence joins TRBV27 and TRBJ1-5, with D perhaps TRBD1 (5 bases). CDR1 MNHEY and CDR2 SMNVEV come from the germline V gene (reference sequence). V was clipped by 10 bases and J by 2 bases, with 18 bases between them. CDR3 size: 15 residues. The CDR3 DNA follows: TGTGCCAACAAAGGGTGGGGCGATGGCAATCAGCCCCAGCATTTT. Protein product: CANKGWGDGNQPQHF.

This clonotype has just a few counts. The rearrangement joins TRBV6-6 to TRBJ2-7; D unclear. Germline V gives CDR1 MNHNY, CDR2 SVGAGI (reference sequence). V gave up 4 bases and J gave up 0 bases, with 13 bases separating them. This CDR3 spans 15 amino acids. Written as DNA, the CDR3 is TGTGCCAGCAGTTCCACGGACCCGAGCTCCTACGAGCAGTACTTC. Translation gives CASSSTDPSSYEQYF.

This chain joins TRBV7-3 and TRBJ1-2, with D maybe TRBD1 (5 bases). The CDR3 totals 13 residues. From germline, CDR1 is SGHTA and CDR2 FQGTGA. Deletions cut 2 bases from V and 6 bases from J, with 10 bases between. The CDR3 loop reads CASSLRGWDGYTF. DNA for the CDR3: TGTGCCAGCAGCTTACGGGGGTGGGATGGCTACACCTTC. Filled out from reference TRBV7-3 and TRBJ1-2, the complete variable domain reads GAGVSQTPSNKVTEKGKYVELRCDPISGHTALYWYRQSLGQGPEFLIYFQGTGAADDSGLPNDRFFAVRPEGSVSTLKIQRTERGDSAVYLCASSLRGWDGYTFGSGTRLTVV.

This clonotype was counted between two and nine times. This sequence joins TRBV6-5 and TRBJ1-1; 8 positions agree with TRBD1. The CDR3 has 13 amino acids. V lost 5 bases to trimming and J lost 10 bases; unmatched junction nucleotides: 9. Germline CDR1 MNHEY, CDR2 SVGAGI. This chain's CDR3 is CASSRQGNAGAFF. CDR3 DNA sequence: TGTGCCAGCAGTAGACAGGGGAACGCTGGAGCTTTCTTT.

The chain's CDR3 is CSVGVGAAAAFF. CDR3 in DNA: TGCAGCGTTGGAGTGGGGGCAGCGGCAGCTTTCTTT. The rearrangement links TRBV29-1 to TRBJ1-1, with D perhaps matching TRBD1 (6 bases). Germline loops: CDR1 SQVTM, CDR2 ANQGSEA. The CDR3 covers 12 residues. Trimming pared 4 bases from V and 10 bases from J, leaving 16 bases between.

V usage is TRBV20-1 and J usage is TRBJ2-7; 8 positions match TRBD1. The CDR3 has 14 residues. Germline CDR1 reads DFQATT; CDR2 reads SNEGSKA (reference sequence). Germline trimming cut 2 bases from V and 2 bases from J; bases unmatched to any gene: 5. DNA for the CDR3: TGCAGTGCTAGACGGACAGGGAGGACCTACGAGCAGTACTTC. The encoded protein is CSARRTGRTYEQYF.

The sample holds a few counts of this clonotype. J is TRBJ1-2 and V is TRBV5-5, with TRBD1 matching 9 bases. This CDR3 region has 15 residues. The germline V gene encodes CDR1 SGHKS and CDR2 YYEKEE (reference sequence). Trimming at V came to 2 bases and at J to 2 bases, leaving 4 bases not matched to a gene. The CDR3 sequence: CASSLTGGLNYGYTF. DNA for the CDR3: TGTGCCAGCAGCTTAACAGGGGGCTTAAACTATGGCTACACCTTC.

The CDR3 nucleotides are TGTGCCAGCAGCCCACGTAGAAGGACAGGTGACCCCTTTAGAAACACTGAAGCTTTCTTT. Translated, it gives CASSPRRRTGDPFRNTEAFF. The chain carries TRBV11-2 and TRBJ1-1, with 7 nucleotides matching TRBD1. Germline V gives CDR1 SGHAT, CDR2 FQNNGV. V shed 5 bases and J 2 bases; nucleotides not matched to a gene: 23. The CDR3 length is 20 residues.

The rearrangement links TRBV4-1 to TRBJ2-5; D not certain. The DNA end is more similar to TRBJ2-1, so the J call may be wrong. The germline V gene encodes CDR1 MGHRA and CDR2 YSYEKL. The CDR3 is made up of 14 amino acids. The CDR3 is CASSQSALGIEQFF. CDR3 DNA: TGCGCCAGCAGCCAATCGGCGTTAGGGATTGAGCAGTTCTTC.

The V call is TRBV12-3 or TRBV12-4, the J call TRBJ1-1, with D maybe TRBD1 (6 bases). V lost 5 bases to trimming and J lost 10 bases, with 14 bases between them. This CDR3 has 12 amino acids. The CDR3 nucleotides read TGTGCCAGCAGTCCTCTGGACAGAGGAGCTTTCTTT. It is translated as CASSPLDRGAFF.

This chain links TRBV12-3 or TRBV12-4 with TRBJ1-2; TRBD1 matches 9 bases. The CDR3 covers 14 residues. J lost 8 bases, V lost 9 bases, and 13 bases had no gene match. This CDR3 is CASRPSGTGSGYTF. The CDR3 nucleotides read TGTGCCAGTAGACCCTCCGGGACAGGGTCGGGCTACACCTTC.

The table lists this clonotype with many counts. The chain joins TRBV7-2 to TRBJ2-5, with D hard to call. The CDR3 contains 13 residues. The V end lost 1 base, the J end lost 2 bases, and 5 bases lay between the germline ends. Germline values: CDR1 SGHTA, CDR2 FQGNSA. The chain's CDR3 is CASSLGGQETQYF. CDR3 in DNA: TGTGCCAGCAGCTTAGGGGGACAAGAGACCCAGTACTTC.

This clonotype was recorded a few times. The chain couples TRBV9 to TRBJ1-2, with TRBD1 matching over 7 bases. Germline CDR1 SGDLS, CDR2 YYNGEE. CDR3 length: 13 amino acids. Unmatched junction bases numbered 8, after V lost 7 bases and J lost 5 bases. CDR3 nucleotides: TGTGCCAGCGGAACCTGGGACAGTTATGGCTACACCTTC. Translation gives CASGTWDSYGYTF.

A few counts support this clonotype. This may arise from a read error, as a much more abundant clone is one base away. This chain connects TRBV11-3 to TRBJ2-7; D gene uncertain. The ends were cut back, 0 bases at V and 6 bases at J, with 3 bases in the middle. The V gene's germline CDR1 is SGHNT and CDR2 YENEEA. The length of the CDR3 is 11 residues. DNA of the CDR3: TGTGCCAGCAGCTTAGAATTCGAGCAGTACTTC. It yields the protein CASSLEFEQYF.

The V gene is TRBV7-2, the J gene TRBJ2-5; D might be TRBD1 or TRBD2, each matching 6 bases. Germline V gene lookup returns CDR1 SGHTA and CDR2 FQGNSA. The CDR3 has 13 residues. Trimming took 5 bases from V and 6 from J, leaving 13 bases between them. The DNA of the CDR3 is TGTGCCAGCAGCATAGGGGGGAGGCAGACCCAGTACTTC. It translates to CASSIGGRQTQYF.

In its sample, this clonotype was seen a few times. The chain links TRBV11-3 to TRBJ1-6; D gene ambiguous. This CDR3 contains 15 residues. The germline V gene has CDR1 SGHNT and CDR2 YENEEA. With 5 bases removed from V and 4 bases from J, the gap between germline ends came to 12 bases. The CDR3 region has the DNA TGTGCCAGCAGCCTCCGGGATTCTTATAATTCACCCCTCCACTTT. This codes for CASSLRDSYNSPLHF.

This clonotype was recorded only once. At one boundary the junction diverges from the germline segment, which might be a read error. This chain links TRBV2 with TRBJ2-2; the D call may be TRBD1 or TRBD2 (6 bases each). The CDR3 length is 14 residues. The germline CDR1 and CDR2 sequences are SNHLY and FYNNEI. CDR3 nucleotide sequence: TGTGCCAGCAAGGGGGGTGCGTACACCGGGGAACTGTTTTTT. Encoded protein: CASKGGAYTGELFF.

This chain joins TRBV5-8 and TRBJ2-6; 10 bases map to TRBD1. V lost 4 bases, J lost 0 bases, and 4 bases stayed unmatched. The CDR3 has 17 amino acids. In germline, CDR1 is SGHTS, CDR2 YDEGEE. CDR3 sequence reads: CASSPGTGDSGANVLTF. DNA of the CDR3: TGTGCCAGCAGCCCCGGGACAGGGGACTCTGGGGCCAACGTCCTGACTTTC.

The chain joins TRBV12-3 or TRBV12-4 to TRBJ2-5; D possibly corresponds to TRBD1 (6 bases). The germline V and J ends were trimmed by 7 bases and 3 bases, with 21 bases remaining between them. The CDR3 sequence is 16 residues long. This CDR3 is CASTRQAGREKETQYF. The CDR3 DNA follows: TGTGCCAGCACTAGACAGGCAGGGCGTGAAAAAGAGACCCAGTACTTC.

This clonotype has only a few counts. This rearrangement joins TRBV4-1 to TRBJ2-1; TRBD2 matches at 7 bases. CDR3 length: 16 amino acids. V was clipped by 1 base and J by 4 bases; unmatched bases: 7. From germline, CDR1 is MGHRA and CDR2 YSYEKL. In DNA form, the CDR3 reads TGCGCCAGCAGCCAAGGCCGGGGAGGGAGGTACAATGAGCAGTTCTTC. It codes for CASSQGRGGRYNEQFF.